The 6 T cell receptor beta chains below come from one sample, sequenced in a study of T-cell reconstitution after alpha-beta-depleted transplantation in children. The library targeted TCRbeta and was prepared with unique molecular identifiers. TCRdb redid the calling of the PCR reads with MiXCR, one entry per CDR3 protein. Counted here are roughly 350,000 distinct CDR3 sequences, over 9% occurring once; the ten biggest clones make up under 3%. The sequenced sample was PBMCs from the stem cell graft donor, obtained from the stem cell graft. These receptors came from a human donor who donated a stem cell graft to a child with acute lymphoblastic leukemia.

The chain couples TRBV7-9 to TRBJ2-7; TRBD2 is a possible D gene (5 bases). V was shortened by 3 bases and J by 0 bases, with 15 bases between the two germline ends. CDR1 SEHNR and CDR2 FQNEAQ come from the germline V gene (reference sequence). The CDR3 contains 16 residues. CDR3 loop: CASSFPISALSYEQYF. For the CDR3, the DNA is TGTGCCAGCAGCTTCCCTATTAGCGCCCTCTCCTACGAGCAGTACTTC.

The chain uses TRBV2 and TRBJ1-1, with D possibly TRBD1 on 5 matching bases. The CDR3 runs 13 residues. Germline-derived CDR1 and CDR2 are SNHLY and FYNNEI. Deletions cut 8 bases from V and 0 bases from J, with 10 bases between. The CDR3 nucleotides are TGTGCCAGCGGGGCAGATATGAACACTGAAGCTTTCTTT. Protein product: CASGADMNTEAFF.

This clonotype has more than one count but fewer than ten. The CDR3 sequence is CASRDLGGHTEAFF. In DNA, the CDR3 is TGTGCCAGCAGGGACCTTGGGGGGCACACTGAAGCTTTCTTT. The chain couples TRBV28 to TRBJ1-1; tentatively, D is TRBD1 (6 bases). Trimming pared 6 bases from V and 3 bases from J, leaving 14 bases between. Looked up from germline, CDR1 is MDHEN and CDR2 is SYDVKM. The CDR3 length is 14 residues.

The V call is TRBV7-8, the J call TRBJ2-7, with D tentatively TRBD2 (6 bases). The germline V gene has CDR1 SGHVS and CDR2 FQNEAQ. This CDR3 is built from 13 residues. Between the trimmed V and J ends, which lost 3 bases and 4 bases, there was a span of 10 bases. The CDR3 sequence: CASSFPGVYEQYF. In DNA, the CDR3 is TGTGCCAGCAGCTTCCCGGGGGTATACGAGCAGTACTTC.

There are a few counts of this clonotype. The rearrangement links TRBV5-1 to TRBJ1-1, with D possibly matching TRBD1 (5 bases). Trimming removed 0 bases at V and 3 bases at J, with 12 bases between. The CDR3 runs 15 residues. The germline gives CDR1 SGHRS, CDR2 YFSETQ. The CDR3 loop is CASSLVQGGDTEAFF. CDR3 DNA sequence: TGCGCCAGCAGCTTGGTCCAGGGAGGAGACACTGAAGCTTTCTTT.

V gene TRBV5-1 combines with J gene TRBJ2-5, with TRBD2 identical over 12 bases. The CDR3 runs 17 residues. Germline lookup yields CDR1 SGHRS and CDR2 YFSETQ. The V gene end was trimmed by 0 bases and the J gene end by 4 bases; junction bases not matched to a gene: 7. This CDR3 is CASSLGYQTSGRETQYF. The DNA of the CDR3 is TGCGCCAGCAGCTTGGGTTATCAGACTAGCGGGAGAGAGACCCAGTACTTC.